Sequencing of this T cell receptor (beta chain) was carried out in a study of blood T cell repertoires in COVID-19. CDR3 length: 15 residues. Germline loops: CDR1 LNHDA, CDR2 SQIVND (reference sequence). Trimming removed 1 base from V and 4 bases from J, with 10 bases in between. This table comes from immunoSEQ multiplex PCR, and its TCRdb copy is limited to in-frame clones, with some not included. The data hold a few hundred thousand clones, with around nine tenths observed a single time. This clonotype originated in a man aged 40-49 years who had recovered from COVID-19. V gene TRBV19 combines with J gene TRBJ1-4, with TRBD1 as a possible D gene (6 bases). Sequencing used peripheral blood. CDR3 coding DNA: TGTGCCAGTAGTATAGGAGGGGGTTATAATGAAAAACTGTTTTTT. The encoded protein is CASSIGGGYNEKLFF.